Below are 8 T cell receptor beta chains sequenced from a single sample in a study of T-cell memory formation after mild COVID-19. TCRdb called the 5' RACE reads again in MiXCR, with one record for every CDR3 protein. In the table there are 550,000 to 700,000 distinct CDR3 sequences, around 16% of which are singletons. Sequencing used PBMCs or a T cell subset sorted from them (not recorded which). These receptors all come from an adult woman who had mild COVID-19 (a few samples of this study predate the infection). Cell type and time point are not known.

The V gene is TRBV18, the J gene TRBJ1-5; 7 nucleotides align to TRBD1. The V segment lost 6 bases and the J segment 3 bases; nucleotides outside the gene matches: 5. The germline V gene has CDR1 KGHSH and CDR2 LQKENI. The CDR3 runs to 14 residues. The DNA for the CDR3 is TGTGCCAGCTCGAGACAGGGAATCAATCAGCCCCAGCATTTT. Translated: CASSRQGINQPQHF.

DNA for the CDR3: TGTGCCACCAGACAGGGGTCGAACACTGAAGCTTTCTTT. Protein product: CATRQGSNTEAFF. The chain has TRBV24-1 and TRBJ1-1, with 7 bases that match TRBD1. Unmatched junction bases numbered 2, after V lost 7 bases and J lost 1 base. Germline CDR1 and CDR2: KGHDR and SFDVKD. The CDR3 has 13 residues.

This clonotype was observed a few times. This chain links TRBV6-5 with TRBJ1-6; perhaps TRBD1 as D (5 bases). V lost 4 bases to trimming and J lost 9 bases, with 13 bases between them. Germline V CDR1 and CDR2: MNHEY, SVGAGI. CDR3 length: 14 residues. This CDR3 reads CASSSPGVGSPLHF. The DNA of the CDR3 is TGTGCCAGCAGTTCACCGGGGGTGGGTTCACCCCTCCACTTT.

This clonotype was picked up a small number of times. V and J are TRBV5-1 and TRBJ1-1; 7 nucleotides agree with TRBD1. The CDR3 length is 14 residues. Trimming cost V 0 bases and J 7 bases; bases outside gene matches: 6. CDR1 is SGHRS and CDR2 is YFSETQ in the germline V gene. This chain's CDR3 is CASSLGVTGIEAFF. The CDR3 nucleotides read TGCGCCAGCAGCTTGGGGGTGACAGGGATTGAAGCTTTCTTT. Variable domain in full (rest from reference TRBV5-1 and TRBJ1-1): KAGVTQTPRYLIKTRGQQVTLSCSPISGHRSVSWYQQTPGQGLQFLFEYFSETQRNKGNFPGRFSGRQFSNSRSEMNVSTLELGDSALYLCASSLGVTGIEAFFGQGTRLTVV.

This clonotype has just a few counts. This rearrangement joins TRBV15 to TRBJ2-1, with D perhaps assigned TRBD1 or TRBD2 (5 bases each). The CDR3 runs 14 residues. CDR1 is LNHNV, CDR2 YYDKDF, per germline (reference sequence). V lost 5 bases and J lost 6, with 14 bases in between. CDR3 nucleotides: TGTGCCACCAGCTTTACCGGGACCCCCAATGAGCAGTTCTTC. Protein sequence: CATSFTGTPNEQFF.

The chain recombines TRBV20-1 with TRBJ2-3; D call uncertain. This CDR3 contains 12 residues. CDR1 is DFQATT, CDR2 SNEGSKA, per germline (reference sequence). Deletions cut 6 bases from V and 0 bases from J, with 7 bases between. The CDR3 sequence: CSAPSSTDTQYF. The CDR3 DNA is TGCAGTGCCCCGTCCAGCACAGATACGCAGTATTTT.

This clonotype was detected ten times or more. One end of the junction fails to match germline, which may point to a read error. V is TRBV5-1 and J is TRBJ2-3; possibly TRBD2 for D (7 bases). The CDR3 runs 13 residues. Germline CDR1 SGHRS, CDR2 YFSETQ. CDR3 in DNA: TGTGCCAGCAGCTCGGGGGGCGCAGATACGCAGTATTTT. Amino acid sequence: CASSSGGADTQYF.

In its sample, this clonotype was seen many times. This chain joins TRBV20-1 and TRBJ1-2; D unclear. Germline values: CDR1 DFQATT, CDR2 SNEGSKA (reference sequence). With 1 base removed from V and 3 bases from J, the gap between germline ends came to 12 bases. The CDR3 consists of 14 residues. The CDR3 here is CSARAYNSDYGYTF. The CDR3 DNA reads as TGCAGTGCTAGAGCGTATAACAGTGACTATGGCTACACCTTC.